A single sample gave rise to the 18 T cell receptor beta chains below, sequenced in a study of CD8 T cells in Susac syndrome. Roughly 0.45 to 1 ug RNA was reverse transcribed with random hexamers. TCRdb reprocessed the immunoSEQ multiplex PCR reads via MiXCR and lists one record per CDR3 protein. The sample contains more than 250,000 distinct CDR3 sequences, about 92% of which appear only once. Sequences were obtained from CD4+ T cells from PBMCs. Source of these receptors: a human donor with multiple sclerosis.

The chain is built from TRBV6-5 and TRBJ2-4, with D possibly matching TRBD2 (6 bases). The CDR3 is 17 amino acids. V lost 4 bases to trimming and J lost 1 base, with 17 bases between them. Looked up from germline, CDR1 is MNHEY and CDR2 is SVGAGI. CDR3 residues: CASSSPTGGRAKNIQYF. DNA for the CDR3: TGTGCCAGCAGTTCACCCACCGGGGGTAGGGCCAAAAACATTCAGTACTTC.

The rearrangement uses TRBV29-1 and TRBJ1-2; D is ambiguous. Trimming cost V 4 bases and J 0 bases, with 6 bases left between them. The germline V gene encodes CDR1 SQVTM and CDR2 ANQGSEA. The CDR3 is made up of 12 amino acids. CDR3 bases: TGCAGCGTTGGGCCCGCTAACTATGGCTACACCTTC. Protein product: CSVGPANYGYTF.

Here the CDR3 reads CASSYLGTPNQETQYF. In nucleotides, the CDR3 is TGTGCCAGCAGTTACCTCGGGACTCCCAACCAAGAGACCCAGTACTTC. The chain has TRBV6-6 and TRBJ2-5, with a tentative D call TRBD2 (6 bases). Germline V lookup: CDR1 MNHNY, CDR2 SVGAGI (reference sequence). V dropped 2 bases and J dropped 0 bases, with 13 bases sitting between them. The CDR3 has 16 residues.

The rearrangement uses TRBV5-6 and TRBJ2-5; 9 positions agree with TRBD1. Trimming cost V 2 bases and J 5 bases; bases outside gene matches: 13. The germline V gene encodes CDR1 SGHDT and CDR2 YYEEEE. This CDR3 has 17 amino acids. The DNA for the CDR3 is TGTGCCAGCAGCTTAGGACCGGGACAGGGTATGATGGAGACCCAGTACTTC. Residues: CASSLGPGQGMMETQYF.

This chain joins TRBV29-1 and TRBJ2-5; no clear D gene. Germline loops: CDR1 SQVTM, CDR2 ANQGSEA. This CDR3 is 10 amino acids long. The germline V and J ends were trimmed by 4 bases and 5 bases, with 5 bases remaining between them. The CDR3 region has the DNA TGCAGCGTTGGGGCGGAGACCCAGTACTTC. Translated, it gives CSVGAETQYF.

The genes are TRBV5-1 and TRBJ2-4, with 13 bases matching TRBD2. Germline V lookup: CDR1 SGHRS, CDR2 YFSETQ. The length of the CDR3 is 17 residues. After removal of 4 bases from V and 3 bases from J, the junction contained 7 bases not matched to a gene. For the CDR3, the DNA is TGCGCCAGCAGCCTGATGACTAGCGGGGGGCGCAAAAACATTCAGTACTTC. Protein product: CASSLMTSGGRKNIQYF.

The chain recombines TRBV18 with TRBJ2-3; the match to TRBD2 covers 13 bases. The V segment lost 4 bases and the J segment 2 bases; nucleotides outside the gene matches: 6. This CDR3 region has 17 residues. Germline CDR1 reads KGHSH; CDR2 reads LQKENI. This CDR3 reads CASSLAGTSGDTDTQYF. In DNA, the CDR3 is TGTGCCAGCTCACTTGCCGGGACTAGCGGGGACACAGATACGCAGTATTTT. Full variable domain (rest looked up from reference TRBV18 and TRBJ2-3): NAGVMQNPRHLVRRRGQEARLRCSPMKGHSHVYWYRQLPEEGLKFMVYLQKENIIDESGMPKERFSAEFPKEGPSILRIQQVVRGDSAAYFCASSLAGTSGDTDTQYFGPGTRLTVL.

As concerns this clonotype: The junction differs from germline at one of its ends, possibly a read error. The chain couples TRBV5-5 to TRBJ1-1; possibly TRBD1 for D (5 bases). The germline V gene has CDR1 SGHKS and CDR2 YYEKEE (reference sequence). The CDR3 loop spans 13 amino acids. CDR3 bases: TGTGCCAGCAGTACCCAGGGTCGGACTGAAGCTCTCTTT. Protein product: CASSTQGRTEALF.

The chain has TRBV7-2 and TRBJ1-6; D possibly corresponds to TRBD1 (6 bases). The V and J ends lost 3 bases and 10 bases respectively, with 13 bases between them. The CDR3 covers 14 residues. CDR1 is SGHTA and CDR2 is FQGNSA in the germline V gene. The CDR3 spells CASSFFRGESPLHF. In nucleotides, the CDR3 is TGTGCCAGCAGCTTTTTTAGGGGGGAATCACCCCTCCACTTT.

The V and J genes are TRBV4-2 and TRBJ2-3, with D perhaps TRBD1 (5 bases). CDR1 and CDR2 (germline): LGHNA, YNFKEQ. The CDR3 consists of 14 residues. Trimming removed 3 bases from V and 6 bases from J, with 13 bases in between. CDR3 DNA: TGTGCCAGCAGCCAGGGGCGTGGGTTGGATACGCAGTATTTT. Residues: CASSQGRGLDTQYF.

The CDR3 reads CASSLGSFPQETQYF. The CDR3 DNA sequence: TGTGCCAGCAGCTTAGGGTCGTTCCCCCAAGAGACCCAGTACTTC. The chain joins TRBV7-2 to TRBJ2-5; D is ambiguous. V lost 1 base and J lost 1, with 10 bases in between. Germline CDR1 and CDR2: SGHTA and FQGNSA. The CDR3 sequence is 15 residues long.

The chain links TRBV12-3 or TRBV12-4 to TRBJ2-2; 7 bases agree with TRBD1. V was clipped by 3 bases and J by 6 bases; unmatched bases: 10. This CDR3 region has 16 residues. The CDR3: CASSFSRTGFAGELFF. The DNA of the CDR3 is TGTGCCAGCAGTTTTTCCCGGACAGGCTTCGCCGGGGAGCTGTTTTTT.

The chain employs TRBV18 and TRBJ1-1; D perhaps matches TRBD1 (5 bases). The CDR3 totals 14 residues. With 5 bases removed from V and 5 bases from J, the gap between germline ends came to 15 bases. Germline CDR1 KGHSH, CDR2 LQKENI. The CDR3 DNA is TGTGCCAGCTCATCCGTCGGGGGTGGAACTGAAGCTTTCTTT. Encoded protein: CASSSVGGGTEAFF.

The V call is TRBV5-4, the J call TRBJ2-1, with D possibly TRBD2 on 7 matching bases. The V end lost 2 bases, the J end lost 1 base, and 10 bases lay between the germline ends. In germline, CDR1 is SGHNT, CDR2 YYREEE (reference sequence). This CDR3 contains 15 residues. The DNA for the CDR3 is TGTGCCAGCAGCTTCGGGGGGCCGTCCTACAATGAGCAGTTCTTC. It encodes CASSFGGPSYNEQFF. The variable domain in full, with the rest retrieved from reference TRBV5-4 and TRBJ2-1, is ETGVTQSPTHLIKTRGQQVTLRCSSQSGHNTVSWYQQALGQGPQFIFQYYREEENGRGNFPPRFSGLQFPNYSSELNVNALELDDSALYLCASSFGGPSYNEQFFGPGTRLTVL.

The genes are TRBV29-1 and TRBJ2-7, with D unresolved. The germline V gene encodes CDR1 SQVTM and CDR2 ANQGSEA. V was shortened by 6 bases and J by 2 bases, with 8 bases between the two germline ends. The CDR3 has 11 residues. CDR3 nucleotides: TGCAGCGTGAGAAGGGCCTACGAGCAGTACTTC. Its protein is CSVRRAYEQYF.

This chain links TRBV3-1 with TRBJ2-2; TRBD1 matches 10 bases. The V gene end was trimmed by 5 bases and the J gene end by 2 bases; junction bases not matched to a gene: 5. CDR1 LGHDT and CDR2 YNNKEL come from the germline V gene (reference sequence). The CDR3 is made up of 16 amino acids. The CDR3 DNA follows: TGTGCCAGCAGCTTCCGGGACAGGGGTAACACCGGGGAGCTGTTTTTT. Its protein product is CASSFRDRGNTGELFF. The whole variable domain, filled in from reference TRBV3-1 and TRBJ2-2, reads DTAVSQTPKYLVTQMGNDKSIKCEQNLGHDTMYWYKQDSKKFLKIMFSYNNKELIINETVPNRFSPKSPDKAHLNLHINSLELGDSAVYFCASSFRDRGNTGELFFGEGSRLTVL.

This clonotype is a singleton in its sample. The chain combines TRBV18 with TRBJ1-1, with D perhaps TRBD1 (6 bases). Germline CDR1 reads KGHSH; CDR2 reads LQKENI. Trimming removed 5 bases at V and 0 bases at J, with 13 bases between. CDR3 length: 15 residues. In DNA form, the CDR3 reads TGTGCCAGCTCAACGGGGGCGGGCCTGAACACTGAAGCTTTCTTT. Protein: CASSTGAGLNTEAFF.

The chain has TRBV12-3 or TRBV12-4 and TRBJ1-6; D gene unclear. The CDR3 has 14 amino acids. V lost 2 bases and J lost 6, with 8 bases in between. The CDR3 DNA follows: TGTGCCAGCAGTTTATCCAGAGTTAATTCACCCCTCCACTTT. This translates into CASSLSRVNSPLHF.